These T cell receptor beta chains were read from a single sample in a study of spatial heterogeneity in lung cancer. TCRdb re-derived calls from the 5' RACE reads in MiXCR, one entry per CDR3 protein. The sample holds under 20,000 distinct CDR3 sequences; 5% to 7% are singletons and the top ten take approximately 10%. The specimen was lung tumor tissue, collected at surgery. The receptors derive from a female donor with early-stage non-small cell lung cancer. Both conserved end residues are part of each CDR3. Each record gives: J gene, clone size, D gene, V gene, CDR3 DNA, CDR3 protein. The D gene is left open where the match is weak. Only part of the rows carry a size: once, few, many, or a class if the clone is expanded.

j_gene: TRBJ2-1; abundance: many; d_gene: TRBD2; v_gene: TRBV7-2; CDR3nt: TGTGCCAGCAGCCCCCGGGAGGGGGGACGTTATGAGCAGTTCTTC; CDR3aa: CASSPREGGRYEQFF
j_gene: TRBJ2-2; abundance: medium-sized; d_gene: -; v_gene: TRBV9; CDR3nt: TGTGCCAGCAGCGTAGAGGGCAACACCGGGGAGCTGTTTTTT; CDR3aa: CASSVEGNTGELFF
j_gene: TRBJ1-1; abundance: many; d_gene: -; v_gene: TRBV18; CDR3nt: TGTGCCAGCTCACCGGTCAGGGAGAACACTGAAGCTTTCTTT; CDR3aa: CASSPVRENTEAFF
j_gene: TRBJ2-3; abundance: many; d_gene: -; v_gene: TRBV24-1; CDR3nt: TGTGCCACCAGTGATTCCCCGCCCACAGATACGCAGTATTTT; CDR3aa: CATSDSPPTDTQYF
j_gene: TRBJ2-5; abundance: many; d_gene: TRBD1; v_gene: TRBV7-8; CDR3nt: TGTGCCAGCAGCTCCGACAGGGCCGGCCGGGGCCAGTACTTC; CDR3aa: CASSSDRAGRGQYF
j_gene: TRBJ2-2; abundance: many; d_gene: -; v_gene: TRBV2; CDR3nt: TGTGCCAGCAGTTGGGGCGGGTCCACCGGGGAGCTGTTTTTT; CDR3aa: CASSWGGSTGELFF
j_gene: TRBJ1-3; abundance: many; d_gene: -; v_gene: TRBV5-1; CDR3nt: TGCGCCAGCAGCCCCAGCGGCTCTGGAAACACCATATATTTT; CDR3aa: CASSPSGSGNTIYF
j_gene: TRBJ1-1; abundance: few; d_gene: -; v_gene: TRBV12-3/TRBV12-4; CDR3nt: TGTGCCAGCAGCCAACCCCCCCGGGGGCGAGCTTTCTTT; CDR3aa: CASSQPPRGRAFF
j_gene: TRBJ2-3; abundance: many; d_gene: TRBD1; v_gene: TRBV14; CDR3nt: TGTGCCAGCAGCCAAGGACAGGGGATAGTCACAGATACGCAGTATTTT; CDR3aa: CASSQGQGIVTDTQYF
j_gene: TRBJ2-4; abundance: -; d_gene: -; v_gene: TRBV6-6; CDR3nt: TGTGCCAGCAGTACCAACCTACAGGGATGGAACTTC; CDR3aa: CASSTNLQGWNF
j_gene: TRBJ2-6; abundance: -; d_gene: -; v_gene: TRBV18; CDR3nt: TGTGCCAGCTCACCTTCAGGAGTCGTCTCTGGGGCCAACGTCCTGACTTTC; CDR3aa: CASSPSGVVSGANVLTF
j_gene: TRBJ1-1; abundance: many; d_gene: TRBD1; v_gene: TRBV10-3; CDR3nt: TGTGCCATCAGTGAGTCTCAGGGACAGGGGAGTGCTGAAGCTTTCTTT; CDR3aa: CAISESQGQGSAEAFF
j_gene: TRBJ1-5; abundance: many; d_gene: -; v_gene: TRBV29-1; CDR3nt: TGCAGCGTTGAAGAGGGGCAGGCCGGTCAGCCCCAGCATTTT; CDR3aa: CSVEEGQAGQPQHF
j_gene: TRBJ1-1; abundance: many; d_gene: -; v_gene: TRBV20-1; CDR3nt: TGCAGATCCATAAGCCGGCAGGCGAACACTGAAGCTTTCTTT; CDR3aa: CRSISRQANTEAFF
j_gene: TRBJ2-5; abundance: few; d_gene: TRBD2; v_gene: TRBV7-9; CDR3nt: TGTGCCAGCAGCTTCGCGGGAGACCCTAGGGCCCAGTACTTC; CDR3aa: CASSFAGDPRAQYF
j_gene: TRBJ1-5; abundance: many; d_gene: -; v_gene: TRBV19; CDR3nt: TGTGCCAGTAGTCCCTGGGACGAGCCCCAGCATTTT; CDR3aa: CASSPWDEPQHF
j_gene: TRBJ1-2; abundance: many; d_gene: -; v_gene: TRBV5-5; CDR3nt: TGTGCCAGCAGCTTGGGGCACAGCTACACCTTC; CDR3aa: CASSLGHSYTF
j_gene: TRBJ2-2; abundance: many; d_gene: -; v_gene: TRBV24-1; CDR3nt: TGTGCCACCAGTGATTCGAACCGACAGGCGGCGAACACCGGGGAGCTGTTTTTT; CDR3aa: CATSDSNRQAANTGELFF
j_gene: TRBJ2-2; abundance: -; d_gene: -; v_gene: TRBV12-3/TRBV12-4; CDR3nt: TGTGCCAGCACCCCGGGACCATTGAACACCGGGGAGCTGTTTTTT; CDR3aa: CASTPGPLNTGELFF
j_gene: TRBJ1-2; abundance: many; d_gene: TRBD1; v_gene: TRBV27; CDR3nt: TGTGCCAGCAGTACGGGACAGGGGCTATATGGCTACACCTTC; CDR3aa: CASSTGQGLYGYTF
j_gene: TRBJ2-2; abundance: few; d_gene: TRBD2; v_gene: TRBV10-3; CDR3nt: TGTGCCATCCGCGGGGGAAGCGGGGAGCTGTTTTTT; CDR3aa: CAIRGGSGELFF
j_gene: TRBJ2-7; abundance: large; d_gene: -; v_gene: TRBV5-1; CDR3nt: TGCGCCAGCAGCGGGGGGTTCTACGAGCAGTACTTC; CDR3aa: CASSGGFYEQYF
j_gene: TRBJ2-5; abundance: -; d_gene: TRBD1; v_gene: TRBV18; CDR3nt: TGTGCCAGCTCACCGGGGGACAGGCAATTCAGGGAGGAGACCCAGTACTTC; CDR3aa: CASSPGDRQFREETQYF
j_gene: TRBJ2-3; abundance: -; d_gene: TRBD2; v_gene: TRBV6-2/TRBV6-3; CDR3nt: TGTGCCAGCAGTTACTGGGAGGGCCGGAGTTCGCAGTATTTT; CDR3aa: CASSYWEGRSSQYF